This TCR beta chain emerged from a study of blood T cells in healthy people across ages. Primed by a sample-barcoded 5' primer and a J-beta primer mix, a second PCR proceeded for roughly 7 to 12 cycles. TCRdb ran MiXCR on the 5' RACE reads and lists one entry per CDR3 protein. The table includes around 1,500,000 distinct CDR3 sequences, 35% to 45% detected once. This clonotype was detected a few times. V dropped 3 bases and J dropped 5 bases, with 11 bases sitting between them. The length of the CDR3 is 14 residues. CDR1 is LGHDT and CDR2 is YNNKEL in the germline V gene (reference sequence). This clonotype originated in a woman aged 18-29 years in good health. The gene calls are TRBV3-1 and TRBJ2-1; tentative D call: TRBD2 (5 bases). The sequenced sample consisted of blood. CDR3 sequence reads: CASSQSGANNEQFF. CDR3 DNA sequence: TGTGCCAGCAGCCAGAGCGGAGCCAACAATGAGCAGTTCTTC.